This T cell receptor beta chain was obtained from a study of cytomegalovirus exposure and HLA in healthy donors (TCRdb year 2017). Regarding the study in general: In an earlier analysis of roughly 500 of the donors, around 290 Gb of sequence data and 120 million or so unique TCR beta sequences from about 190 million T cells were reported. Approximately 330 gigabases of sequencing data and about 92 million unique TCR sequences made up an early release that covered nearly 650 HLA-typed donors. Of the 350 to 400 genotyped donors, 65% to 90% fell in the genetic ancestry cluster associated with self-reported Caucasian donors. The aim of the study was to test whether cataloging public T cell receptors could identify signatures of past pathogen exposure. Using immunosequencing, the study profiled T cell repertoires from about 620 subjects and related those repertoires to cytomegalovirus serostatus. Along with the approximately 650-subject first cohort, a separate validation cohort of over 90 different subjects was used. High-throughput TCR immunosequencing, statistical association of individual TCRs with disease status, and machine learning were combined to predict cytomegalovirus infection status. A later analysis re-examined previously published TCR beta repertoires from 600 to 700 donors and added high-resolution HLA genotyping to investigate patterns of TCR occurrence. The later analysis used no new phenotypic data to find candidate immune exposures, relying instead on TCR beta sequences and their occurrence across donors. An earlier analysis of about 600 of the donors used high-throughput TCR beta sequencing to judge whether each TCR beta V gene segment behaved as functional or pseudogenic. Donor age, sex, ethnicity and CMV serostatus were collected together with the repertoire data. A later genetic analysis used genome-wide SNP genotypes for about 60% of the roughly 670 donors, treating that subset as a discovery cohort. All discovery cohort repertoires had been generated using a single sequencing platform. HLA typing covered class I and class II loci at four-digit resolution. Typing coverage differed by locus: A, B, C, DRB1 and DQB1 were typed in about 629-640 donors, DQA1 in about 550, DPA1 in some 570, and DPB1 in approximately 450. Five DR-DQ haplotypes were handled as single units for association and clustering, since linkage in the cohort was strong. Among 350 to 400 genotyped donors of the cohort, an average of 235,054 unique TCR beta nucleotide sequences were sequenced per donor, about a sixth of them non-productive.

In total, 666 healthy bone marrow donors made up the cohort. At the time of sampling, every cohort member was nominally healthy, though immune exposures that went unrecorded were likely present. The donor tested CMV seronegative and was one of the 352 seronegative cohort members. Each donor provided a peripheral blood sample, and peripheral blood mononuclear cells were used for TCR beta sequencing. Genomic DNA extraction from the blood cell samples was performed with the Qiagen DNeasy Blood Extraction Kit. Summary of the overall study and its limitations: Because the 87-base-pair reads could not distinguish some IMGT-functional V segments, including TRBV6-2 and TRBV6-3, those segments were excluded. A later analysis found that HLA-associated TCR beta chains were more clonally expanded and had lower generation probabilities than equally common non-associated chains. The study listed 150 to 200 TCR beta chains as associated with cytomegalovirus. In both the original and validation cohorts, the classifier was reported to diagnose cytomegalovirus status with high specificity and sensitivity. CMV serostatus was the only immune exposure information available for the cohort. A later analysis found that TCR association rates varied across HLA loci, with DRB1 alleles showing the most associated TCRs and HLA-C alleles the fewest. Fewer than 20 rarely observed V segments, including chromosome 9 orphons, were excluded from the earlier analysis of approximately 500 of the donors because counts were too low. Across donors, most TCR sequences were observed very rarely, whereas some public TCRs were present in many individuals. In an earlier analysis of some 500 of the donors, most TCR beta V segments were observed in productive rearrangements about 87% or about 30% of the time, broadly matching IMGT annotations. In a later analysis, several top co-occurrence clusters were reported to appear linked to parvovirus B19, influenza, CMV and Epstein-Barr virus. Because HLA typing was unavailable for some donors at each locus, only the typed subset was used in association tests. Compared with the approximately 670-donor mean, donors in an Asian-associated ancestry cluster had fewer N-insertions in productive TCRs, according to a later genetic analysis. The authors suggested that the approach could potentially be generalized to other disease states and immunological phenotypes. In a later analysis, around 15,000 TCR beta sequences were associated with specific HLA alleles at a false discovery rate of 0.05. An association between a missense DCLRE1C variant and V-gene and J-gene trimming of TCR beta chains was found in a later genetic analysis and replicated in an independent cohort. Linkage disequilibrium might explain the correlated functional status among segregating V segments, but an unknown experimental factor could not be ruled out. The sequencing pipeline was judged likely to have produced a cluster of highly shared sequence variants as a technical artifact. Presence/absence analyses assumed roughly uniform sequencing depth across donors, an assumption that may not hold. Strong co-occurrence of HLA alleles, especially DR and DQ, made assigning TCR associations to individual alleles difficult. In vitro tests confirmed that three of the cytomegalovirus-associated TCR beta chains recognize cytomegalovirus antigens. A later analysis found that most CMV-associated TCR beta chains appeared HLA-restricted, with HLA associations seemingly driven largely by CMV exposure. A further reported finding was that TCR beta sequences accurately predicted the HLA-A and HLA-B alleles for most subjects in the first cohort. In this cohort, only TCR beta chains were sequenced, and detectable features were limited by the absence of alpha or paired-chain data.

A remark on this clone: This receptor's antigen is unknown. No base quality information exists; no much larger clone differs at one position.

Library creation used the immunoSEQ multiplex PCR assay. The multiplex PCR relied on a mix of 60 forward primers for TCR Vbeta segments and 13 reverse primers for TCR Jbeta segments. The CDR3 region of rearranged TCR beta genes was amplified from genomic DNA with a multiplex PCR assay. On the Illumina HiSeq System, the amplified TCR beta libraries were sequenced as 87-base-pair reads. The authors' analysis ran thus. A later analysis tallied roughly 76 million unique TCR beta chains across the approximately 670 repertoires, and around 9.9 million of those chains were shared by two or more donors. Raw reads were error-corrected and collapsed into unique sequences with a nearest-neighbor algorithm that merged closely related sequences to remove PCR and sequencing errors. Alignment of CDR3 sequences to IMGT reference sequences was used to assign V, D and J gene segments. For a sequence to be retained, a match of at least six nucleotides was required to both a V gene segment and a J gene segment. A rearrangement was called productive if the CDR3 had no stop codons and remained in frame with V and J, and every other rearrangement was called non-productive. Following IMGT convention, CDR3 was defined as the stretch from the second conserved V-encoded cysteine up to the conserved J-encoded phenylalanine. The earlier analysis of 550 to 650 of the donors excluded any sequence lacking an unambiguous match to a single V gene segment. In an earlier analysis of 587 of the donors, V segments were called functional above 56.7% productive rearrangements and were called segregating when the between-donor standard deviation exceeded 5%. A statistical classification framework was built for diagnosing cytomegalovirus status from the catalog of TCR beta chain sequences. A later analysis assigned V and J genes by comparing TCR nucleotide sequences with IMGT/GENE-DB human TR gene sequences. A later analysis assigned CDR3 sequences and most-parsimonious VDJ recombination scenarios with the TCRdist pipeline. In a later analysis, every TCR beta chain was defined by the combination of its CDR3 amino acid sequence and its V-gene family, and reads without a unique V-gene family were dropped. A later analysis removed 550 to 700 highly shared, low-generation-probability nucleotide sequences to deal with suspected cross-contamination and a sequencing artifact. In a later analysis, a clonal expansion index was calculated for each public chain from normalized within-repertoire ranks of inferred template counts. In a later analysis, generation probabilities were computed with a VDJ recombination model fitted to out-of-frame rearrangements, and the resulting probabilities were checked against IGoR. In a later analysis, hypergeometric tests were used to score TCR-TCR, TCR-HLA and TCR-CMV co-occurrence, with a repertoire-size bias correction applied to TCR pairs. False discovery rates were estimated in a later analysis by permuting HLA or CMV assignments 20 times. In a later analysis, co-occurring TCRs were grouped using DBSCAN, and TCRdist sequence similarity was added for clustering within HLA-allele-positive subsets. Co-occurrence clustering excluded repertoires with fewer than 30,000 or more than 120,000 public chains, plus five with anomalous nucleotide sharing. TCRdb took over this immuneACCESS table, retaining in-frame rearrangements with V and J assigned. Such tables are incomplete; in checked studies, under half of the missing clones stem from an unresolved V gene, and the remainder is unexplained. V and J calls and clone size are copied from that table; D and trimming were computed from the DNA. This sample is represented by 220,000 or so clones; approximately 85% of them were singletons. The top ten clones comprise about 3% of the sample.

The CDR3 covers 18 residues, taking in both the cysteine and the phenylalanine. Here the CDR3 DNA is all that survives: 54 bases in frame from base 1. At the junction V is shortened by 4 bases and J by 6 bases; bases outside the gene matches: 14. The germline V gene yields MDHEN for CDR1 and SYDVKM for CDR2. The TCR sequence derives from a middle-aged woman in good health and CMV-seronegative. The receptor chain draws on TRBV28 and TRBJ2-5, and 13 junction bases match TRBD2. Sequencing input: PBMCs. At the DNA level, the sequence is TGTGCCAGCAGTTCATCCCCGACTAGCGGGAGGACTGGTAAGACCCAGTACTTC. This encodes CASSSSPTSGRTGKTQYF.